This T cell receptor beta chain was identified in a study of shared clonotypes between healthy human individuals. Study-level results: Roughly 5% of naive CD4 clonotypes were shared across a handful of donors.

Germline loops: CDR1 SGDLS, CDR2 YYNGEE. The CDR3 runs to 15 residues. Deletions cut 3 bases from V and 4 bases from J, with 15 bases between. Comments on this clone: Antigen unknown.

Only in-frame clones appear in the TCRdb table, and some are missing; sequencing was by immunoSEQ multiplex PCR. Of 2 million to 2.5 million clones in the sample, roughly 94% are singletons; the top ten hold 0.1% to 0.15%. This chain links TRBV9 with TRBJ2-3; maybe TRBD2 (7 bases). The sample consisted of naive CD4+ T cells sorted from blood. Subset in this sample: CD45RA+ positively selected. This TCR derives from a man between 18 and 35 years old in good health. CDR3 sequence: CASSGSRGAADTQYF. Written as DNA, the CDR3 is TGTGCCAGCAGCGGATCTCGGGGGGCGGCAGATACGCAGTATTTT.